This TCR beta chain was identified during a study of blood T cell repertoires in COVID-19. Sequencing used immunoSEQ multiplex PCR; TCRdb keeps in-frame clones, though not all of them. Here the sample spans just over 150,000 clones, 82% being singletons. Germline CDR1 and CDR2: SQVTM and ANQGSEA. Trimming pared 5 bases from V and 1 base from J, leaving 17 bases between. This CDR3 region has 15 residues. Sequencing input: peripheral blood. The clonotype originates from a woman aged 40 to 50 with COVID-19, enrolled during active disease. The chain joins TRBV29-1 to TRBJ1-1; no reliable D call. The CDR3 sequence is CSVQPHGGRNTEAFF. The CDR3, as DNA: TGCAGCGTTCAACCCCACGGAGGGAGGAACACTGAAGCTTTCTTT.